Below, 14 T cell receptor beta chains from the same sample are listed, as sequenced in a study of blood T cell repertoires in COVID-19. Assay: immunoSEQ multiplex PCR; the TCRdb copy retains only in-frame clones and omits some. The data hold 40,000 to 50,000 clones, with around nine tenths observed a single time. Sequenced material: peripheral blood. All receptors come from a man aged 50 to 59 with active COVID-19.

The CDR3 loop is CASSESDAVNTGELFF. The CDR3 DNA is TGTGCCAGCAGTGAATCCGACGCGGTAAACACCGGGGAGCTGTTTTTT. V gene TRBV2 combines with J gene TRBJ2-2, with D hard to call. This CDR3 comprises 16 residues. Trimming removed 2 bases from V and 2 bases from J, with 12 bases in between. CDR1 is SNHLY and CDR2 is FYNNEI in the germline V gene.

The CDR3, as DNA: TGCGCCAGCAGCACCGTCCCGGGACAGGTTCAAGGGGAAAAACTGTTTTTT. Amino acid sequence: CASSTVPGQVQGEKLFF. This chain joins TRBV5-1 and TRBJ1-4; 8 nucleotides line up with TRBD1. CDR3 size: 17 residues. Trimming removed 4 bases from V and 8 bases from J; junction bases left unmatched: 16. CDR1 SGHRS and CDR2 YFSETQ come from the germline V gene.

This rearrangement joins TRBV18 to TRBJ2-7, with TRBD2 matching over 9 bases. CDR3 length: 14 amino acids. V shed 4 bases and J 4 bases; nucleotides not matched to a gene: 5. The germline V gene has CDR1 KGHSH and CDR2 LQKENI. The chain's CDR3 is CASSHGLAPYEQYF. CDR3 sequence (DNA): TGTGCCAGCTCACACGGACTAGCGCCATACGAGCAGTACTTC.

The CDR3 DNA reads TGTGCCTGGAGTGTTGCGGGAGGGTTACAAGAGACCCAGTACTTC. Encoded protein: CAWSVAGGLQETQYF. The chain has TRBV30 and TRBJ2-5; the match to TRBD2 covers 9 bases. The germline V gene encodes CDR1 GTSNPN and CDR2 SVGIG (reference sequence). The CDR3 has 15 amino acids. V lost 0 bases and J lost 2; bases outside the gene matches: 4.

V and J are TRBV27 and TRBJ2-5; the D gene is possibly TRBD2 (5 bases). The V and J ends lost 8 bases and 5 bases respectively, with 15 bases between them. The CDR3 length is 13 residues. CDR1 is MNHEY, CDR2 SMNVEV, per germline (reference sequence). The CDR3: CASAQRRWETQYF. The CDR3 coding sequence is TGTGCCAGCGCCCAGCGGCGGTGGGAGACCCAGTACTTC.

CDR3: CASRRQGVFNSPLHF. For the CDR3, the DNA is TGTGCCAGCCGCCGCCAGGGGGTGTTTAATTCACCCCTCCACTTT. The V and J genes are TRBV27 and TRBJ1-6; 7 nucleotides align to TRBD1. After removal of 8 bases from V and 6 bases from J, the junction contained 10 bases not matched to a gene. The CDR3 has 15 amino acids. Germline-derived CDR1 and CDR2 are MNHEY and SMNVEV (reference sequence).

The V and J genes are TRBV19 and TRBJ1-2; 8 nucleotides match TRBD1. CDR1 is LNHDA, CDR2 SQIVND, per germline (reference sequence). The CDR3 totals 14 residues. J lost 5 bases, V lost 6 bases, and 8 bases had no gene match. The chain's CDR3 is CASRPQGVRYGYTF. Written as DNA, the CDR3 is TGTGCCAGTAGACCACAGGGGGTGCGGTATGGCTACACCTTC.

This chain joins TRBV7-9 and TRBJ2-5, with D perhaps TRBD2 (6 bases). Trimming took off 2 bases at V and 5 bases at J, with 21 bases between the two ends. CDR3 size: 17 residues. Germline V gives CDR1 SEHNR, CDR2 FQNEAQ (reference sequence). The CDR3 coding sequence is TGTGCCAGCAGCTTATCCGGGGGTAAGGCCCACAGTGAGACCCAGTACTTC. Encoded protein: CASSLSGGKAHSETQYF.

The genes are TRBV2 and TRBJ2-1, with D tentatively TRBD2 (6 bases). Germline V CDR1 and CDR2: SNHLY, FYNNEI. The germline V and J ends were trimmed by 5 bases and 5 bases, with 13 bases remaining between them. The CDR3 runs 14 residues. For the CDR3, the DNA is TGTGCCAGCAGTCCTGGAGGGCCGGACAATGAGCAGTTCTTC. The encoded protein is CASSPGGPDNEQFF.

V is TRBV7-2 and J is TRBJ1-6; D not resolved. The CDR3 totals 13 residues. Trimming shortened V by 2 bases and J by 13 bases, and 12 bases separated the two germline ends. The V gene's germline CDR1 is SGHTA and CDR2 FQGNSA. The CDR3 nucleotides read TGTGCCAGCAGCTTATCTCCAGGAGGGCCCCTCCACTTT. Protein product: CASSLSPGGPLHF.

This sequence joins TRBV5-8 and TRBJ2-4; 9 bases are shared with TRBD1. Germline CDR1 SGHTS, CDR2 YDEGEE. After removal of 4 bases from V and 6 bases from J, the junction contained 8 bases not matched to a gene. The CDR3 runs to 15 residues. CDR3 region: CASSIYGTGRNIQYF. CDR3 coding DNA: TGTGCCAGCAGCATATACGGGACAGGGAGAAACATTCAGTACTTC.

This rearrangement joins TRBV18 to TRBJ2-3, with TRBD2 identical over 8 bases. CDR1 KGHSH and CDR2 LQKENI come from the germline V gene. The CDR3 sequence is 15 residues long. The junction had 4 bases not matched to a gene; V was cut back by 4 bases and J by 1 base. The CDR3 DNA sequence: TGTGCCAGCTCACGACCAGCGGGGGGCACAGATACGCAGTATTTT. It encodes CASSRPAGGTDTQYF.

The rearrangement links TRBV11-3 to TRBJ2-3; TRBD1 matches at 9 bases. Trimming took 5 bases from V and 5 from J; bases not matched to a gene: 5. CDR1 and CDR2 from the germline V gene are SGHNT and YENEEA. The CDR3 loop spans 14 amino acids. The CDR3, as DNA: TGTGCCAGCAGCCCGAGGACAGGGGTAGATACGCAGTATTTT. Its translation: CASSPRTGVDTQYF. Together with reference TRBV11-3 and TRBJ2-3, the CDR3 gives the full variable domain: EAGVVQSPRYKIIEKKQPVAFWCNPISGHNTLYWYLQNLGQGPELLIRYENEEAVDDSQLPKDRFSAERLKGVDSTLKIQPAELGDSAVYLCASSPRTGVDTQYFGPGTRLTVL.

J is TRBJ2-1 and V is TRBV25-1; 11 bases are a match to TRBD2. This CDR3 contains 14 residues. The germline V gene has CDR1 MGHDK and CDR2 SYGVNS. The junction had 6 bases not matched to a gene; V was cut back by 10 bases and J by 4 bases. The DNA for the CDR3 is TGTGCCACCTTAGCGGGGGGGATGTACAATGAGCAGTTCTTC. Translated, it gives CATLAGGMYNEQFF.